This is a list of T cell receptor beta chains from one sample in a study of breast tumors, draining lymph nodes, adjacent tissues. In TCRdb, the multiplex PCR reads were re-called with MiXCR into one record per CDR3 protein. In the table there are 200,000 to 300,000 distinct CDR3 sequences, 30% of which are singletons. The sample consisted of axillary lymph node tissue. The receptor source for this set is a female donor with breast cancer. Some clones in this sample may be carry-over from other donors' samples. CDR3s leave out the opening cysteine and the closing phenylalanine or tryptophan. The size entry is marked missing in some rows and otherwise reads once, few, many or a size class.

j_call v_call clone_size cdr3_aa
TRBJ1-4 TRBV12-3/TRBV12-4 many ASRGVGGEKLF
TRBJ2-7 TRBV5-1 many ASSPRQTTSYEQY
TRBJ2-4 TRBV7-9 NA ASSPLGLAKNIQY
TRBJ2-1 TRBV29-1 many SVAFQSWYNEQF
TRBJ2-5 TRBV13 many ASSLGPRGRVQETQY
TRBJ1-3 TRBV28 NA ASNRTPLTDTIY
TRBJ2-5 TRBV20-1 few SAYAQEKETQY
TRBJ1-5 TRBV30 NA AWSGPRGDQPQH
TRBJ2-1 TRBV7-9 many AGSFANEQF
TRBJ2-1 TRBV7-6 many ASSLGWERTYNEQF
TRBJ2-7 TRBV10-3 NA AISVRSGSSNEQY
TRBJ2-3 TRBV19 many ASSTPGTGTPAAQY
TRBJ2-3 TRBV20-1 many SARKPGINTDTQY
TRBJ2-1 TRBV2 many ASSGGVLAGGVYNEQF
TRBJ1-5 TRBV18 few ASSQQGPSNQPQH
TRBJ2-7 TRBV12-3/TRBV12-4 many ASSLTSDYEQY
TRBJ1-6 TRBV25-1 NA ATFREYSPLH
TRBJ2-5 TRBV29-1 many SAEDGALTGTQY
TRBJ2-3 TRBV3-1 NA ASSPGIFSTDTQC
TRBJ2-2 TRBV27 NA ASSLQGAGGELF
TRBJ1-4 TRBV11-3 many ASRNRPGADATNEKLF
TRBJ2-3 TRBV2 many ASSEGVQGSTDTQY
TRBJ1-6 TRBV19 many ASSPRTDYSPLH
TRBJ1-5 TRBV18 NA ASSPSGGGNQPQH
TRBJ1-6 TRBV5-8 NA ASSRRLEQGLFNSPPH
TRBJ1-5 TRBV20-1 NA SARGQGGETQH
TRBJ2-7 TRBV28 NA ASGDRDRGLRQY
TRBJ2-2 TRBV15 many ATSRRTSPGELF
TRBJ2-1 TRBV5-1 NA ASSLMGSSYDEQF
TRBJ2-2 TRBV15 many ATSVETGELF
TRBJ2-5 TRBV25-1 NA ASSGGARGLAGGYPRPQETQY
TRBJ2-3 TRBV19 NA ASSGGGSTDTQY
TRBJ2-2 TRBV7-9 NA ASSFPRTSGEPF